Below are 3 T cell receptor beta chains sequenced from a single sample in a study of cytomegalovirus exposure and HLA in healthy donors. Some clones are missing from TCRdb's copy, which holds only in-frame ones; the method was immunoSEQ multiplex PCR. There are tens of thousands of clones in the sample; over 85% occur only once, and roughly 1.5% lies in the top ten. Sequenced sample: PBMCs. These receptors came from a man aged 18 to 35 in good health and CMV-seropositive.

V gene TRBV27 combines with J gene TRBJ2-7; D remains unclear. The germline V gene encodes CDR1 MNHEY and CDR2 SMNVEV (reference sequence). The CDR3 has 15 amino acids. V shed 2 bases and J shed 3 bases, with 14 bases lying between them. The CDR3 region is CASSLTGHSLYEQYF. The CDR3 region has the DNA TGTGCCAGCAGTTTAACTGGGCACTCCCTCTACGAGCAGTACTTC.

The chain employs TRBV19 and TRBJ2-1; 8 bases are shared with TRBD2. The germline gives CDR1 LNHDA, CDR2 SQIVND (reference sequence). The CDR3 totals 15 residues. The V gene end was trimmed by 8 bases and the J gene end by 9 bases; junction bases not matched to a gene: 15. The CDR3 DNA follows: TGTGCCAGTCTGCTTATGAGCGGGAGTAAGGGTGAGCAGTTCTTC. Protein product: CASLLMSGSKGEQFF.

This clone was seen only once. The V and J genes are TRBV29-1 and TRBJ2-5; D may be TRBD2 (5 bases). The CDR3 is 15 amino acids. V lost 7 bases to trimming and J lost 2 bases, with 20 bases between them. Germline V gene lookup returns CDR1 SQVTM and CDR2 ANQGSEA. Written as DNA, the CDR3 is TGCAGCGCCGCCGCGGGCACCCCGATTCAAGAGACCCAGTACTTC. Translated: CSAAAGTPIQETQYF.